Reported below is one T cell receptor (beta chain). The antigen is unknown. Method: immunoSEQ multiplex PCR; TCRdb's copy keeps in-frame clones and lacks some. The sample yields 150,000 to 200,000 clones, 90% to 95% seen once. V was cut by 0 bases and J by 6 bases, with 4 bases left in between. Germline assignment: CDR1 SEHNR and CDR2 FQNEAQ (reference sequence). This CDR3 has 12 residues. The data were obtained in a study of T cell responses to AZD1222 COVID-19 vaccine. Study outcomes and limitations: Of spike-specific TCRs, nearly half reportedly target regions left unmutated in variants. All repertoire sampling was performed exclusively after the peak T cell response. Spike-specific TCR repertoires showed rising breadth and depth after two AZD1222 doses.

The chain recombines TRBV7-9 with TRBJ2-3; D is undetermined. Sequencing was performed on peripheral blood, taken on day 0 of AZD1222 vaccination. This TCR was sampled from an adult in good health. In DNA form, the CDR3 reads TGTGCCAGCAGCTTAGCAAGCGATACGCAGTATTTT. Protein product: CASSLASDTQYF.